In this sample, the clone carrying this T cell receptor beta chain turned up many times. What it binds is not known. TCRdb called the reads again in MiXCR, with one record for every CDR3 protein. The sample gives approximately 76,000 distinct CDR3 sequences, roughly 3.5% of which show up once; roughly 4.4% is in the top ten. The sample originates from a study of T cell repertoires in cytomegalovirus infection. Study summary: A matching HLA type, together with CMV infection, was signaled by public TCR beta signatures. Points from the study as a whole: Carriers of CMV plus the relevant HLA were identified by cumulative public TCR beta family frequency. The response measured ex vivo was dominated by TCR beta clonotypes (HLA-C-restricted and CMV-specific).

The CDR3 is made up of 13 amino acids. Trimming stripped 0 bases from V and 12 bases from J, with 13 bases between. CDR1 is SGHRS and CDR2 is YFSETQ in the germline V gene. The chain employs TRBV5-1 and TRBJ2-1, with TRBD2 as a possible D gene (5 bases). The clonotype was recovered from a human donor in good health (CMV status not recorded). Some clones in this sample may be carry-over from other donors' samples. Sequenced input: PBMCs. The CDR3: CASSLAGSFVQFF. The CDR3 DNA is TGCGCCAGCAGCTTGGCGGGGTCCTTTGTGCAGTTCTTC.